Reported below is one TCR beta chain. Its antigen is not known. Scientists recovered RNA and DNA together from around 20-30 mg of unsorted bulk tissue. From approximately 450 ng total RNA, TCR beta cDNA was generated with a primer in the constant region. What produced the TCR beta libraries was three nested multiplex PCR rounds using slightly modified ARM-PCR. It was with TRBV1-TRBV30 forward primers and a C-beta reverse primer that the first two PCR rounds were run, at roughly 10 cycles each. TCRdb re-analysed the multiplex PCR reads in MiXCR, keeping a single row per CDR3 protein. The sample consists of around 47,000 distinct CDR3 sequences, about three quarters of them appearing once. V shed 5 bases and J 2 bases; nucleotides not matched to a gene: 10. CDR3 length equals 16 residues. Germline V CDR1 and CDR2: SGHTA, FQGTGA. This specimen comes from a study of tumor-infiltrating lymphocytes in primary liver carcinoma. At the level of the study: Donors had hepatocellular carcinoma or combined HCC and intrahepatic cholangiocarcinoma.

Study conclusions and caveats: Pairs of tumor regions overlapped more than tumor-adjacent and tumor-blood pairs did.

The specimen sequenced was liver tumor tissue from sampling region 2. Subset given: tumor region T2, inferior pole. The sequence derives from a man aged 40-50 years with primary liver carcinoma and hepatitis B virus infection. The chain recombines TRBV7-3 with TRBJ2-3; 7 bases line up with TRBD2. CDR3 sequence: CASSQLASGVTDTQYF. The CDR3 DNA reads TGTGCCAGCAGCCAGCTGGCTAGCGGAGTCACAGATACGCAGTATTTT.